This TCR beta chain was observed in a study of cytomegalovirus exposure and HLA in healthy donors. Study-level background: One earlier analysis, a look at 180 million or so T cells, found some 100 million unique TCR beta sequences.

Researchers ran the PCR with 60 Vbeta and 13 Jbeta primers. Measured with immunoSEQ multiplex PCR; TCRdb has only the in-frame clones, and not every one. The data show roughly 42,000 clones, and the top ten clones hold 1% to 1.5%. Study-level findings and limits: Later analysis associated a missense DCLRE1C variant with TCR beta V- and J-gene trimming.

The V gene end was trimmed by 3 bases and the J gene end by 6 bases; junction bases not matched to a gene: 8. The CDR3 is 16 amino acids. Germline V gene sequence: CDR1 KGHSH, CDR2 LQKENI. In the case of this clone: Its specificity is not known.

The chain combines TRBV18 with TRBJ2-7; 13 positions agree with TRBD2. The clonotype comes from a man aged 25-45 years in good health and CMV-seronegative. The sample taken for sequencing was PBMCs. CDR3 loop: CASSPLGLAGLGEQYF. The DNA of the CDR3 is TGTGCCAGCTCACCTTTGGGACTAGCGGGATTAGGCGAGCAGTACTTC. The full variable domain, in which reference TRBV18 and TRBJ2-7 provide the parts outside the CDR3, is NAGVMQNPRHLVRRRGQEARLRCSPMKGHSHVYWYRQLPEEGLKFMVYLQKENIIDESGMPKERFSAEFPKEGPSILRIQQVVRGDSAAYFCASSPLGLAGLGEQYFGPGTRLTVT.